The 27 T cell receptor beta chains given below trace back to one sample, sequenced in a study of persistence of HIV-infected CD4 T cells. No antigens are known for them. An overlapping HIV-1 Gag peptide pool stimulated these cells at approximately 0.91 ug/peptide/mL. Sorting selected CD4+ T cells upregulating both CD40 ligand and CD69. The immunoSEQ assay was version 4, run in survey mode. Repertoires were generated with immunoSEQ multiplex PCR, while TCRdb's copy carries only in-frame clones and drops some. Seen here are approximately 25,000 clones, around 72% observed once, and the top ten hold approximately 1.7%. The sequenced sample was CD4+ T cells sorted from PBMCs after roughly 20-hour stimulation, obtained from a patient who received antiretroviral therapy. The receptors shown here come from an adult man with HIV who was CMV-seropositive.

The J gene is TRBJ1-3, the V gene TRBV10-3; D possibly corresponds to TRBD1 (5 bases). The CDR3 has 15 residues. In germline, CDR1 is ENHRY, CDR2 SYGVKD. V dropped 4 bases and J dropped 2 bases, with 12 bases sitting between them. The CDR3 DNA follows: TGTGCCATCAGTGGGGGGGTCGCTGCTGGAAACACCATATATTTT. Its translation is CAISGGVAAGNTIYF.

Only a few counts were recorded for this clone. The chain has TRBV10-2 and TRBJ1-1; possibly TRBD1 for D (5 bases). V was pared by 0 bases and J by 0 bases, with 20 bases between. There are 19 residues in the CDR3. Germline values: CDR1 WSHSY, CDR2 SAAADI. The CDR3 bases are TGCGCCAGCAGTGAGTCTATCAGGGAGACACAGACCATGAACACTGAAGCTTTCTTT. Amino acid sequence: CASSESIRETQTMNTEAFF.

The chain has TRBV3-1 (or the pseudogene TRBV3-2) and TRBJ2-1, with 8 bases matching TRBD2. CDR3 length: 13 amino acids. Germline V gene lookup returns CDR1 LGHDT and CDR2 YNNKEL (reference sequence). With 4 bases clipped from V and 5 bases from J, the junction kept 1 base outside the gene matches. The CDR3, as DNA: TGTGCCAGCAGCCGTAGCGGGGACAATGAGCAGTTCTTC. This translates into CASSRSGDNEQFF.

This clone has a handful of counts. The chain joins TRBV7-9 to TRBJ1-1; D possibly corresponds to TRBD1 (6 bases). Per the germline V gene, CDR1 is SEHNR and CDR2 is FQNEAQ (reference sequence). Trimming shortened V by 3 bases and J by 4 bases, and 15 bases separated the two germline ends. This CDR3 spans 15 amino acids. The CDR3 loop reads CASSFYQGPGTEAFF. The DNA of the CDR3 is TGTGCCAGCAGCTTTTATCAGGGGCCGGGCACTGAAGCTTTCTTT.

The chain recombines TRBV4-2 with TRBJ2-2, with 7 bases aligning to TRBD1. Germline assignment: CDR1 LGHNA and CDR2 YNFKEQ. Trimming cost V 3 bases and J 1 base; bases outside gene matches: 2. The CDR3 covers 15 residues. The CDR3 here is CASSQWTGNTGELFF. In DNA form, the CDR3 reads TGTGCCAGCAGCCAGTGGACAGGGAACACCGGGGAGCTGTTTTTT.

The chain recombines TRBV29-1 with TRBJ1-6; TRBD1 matches 8 bases. The CDR3 sequence is 13 residues long. J lost 8 bases, V lost 6 bases, and 6 bases had no gene match. The germline gives CDR1 SQVTM, CDR2 ANQGSEA. As DNA, the CDR3 is TGCAGCGTAAAGTCGACAGGGGATTCACCCCTCCACTTT. Protein: CSVKSTGDSPLHF.

This clone was observed a single time. The rearrangement joins TRBV24-1 to TRBJ2-3; 13 nucleotides agree with TRBD2. This CDR3 is built from 17 residues. Germline CDR1 KGHDR, CDR2 SFDVKD. The V segment lost 12 bases and the J segment 0 bases; nucleotides outside the gene matches: 11. The CDR3, as DNA: TGTGCCTCCCAAACTAGCGGGGGGGAAACTAGCACAGATACGCAGTATTTT. This gives the protein CASQTSGGETSTDTQYF.

The chain is built from TRBV21-1 and TRBJ2-7; the D call in the table, TRBD2, was not verified against the DNA. TRBV21-1 is given as a pseudogene. The CDR3 is 16 amino acids. The CDR3 region has the DNA TGTGCCAGCAGGCCCTCCCCTAGCAAGAGCTCCTACGAGCAGTACTTC. It is translated as CASRPSPSKSSYEQYF.

The chain couples TRBV28 to TRBJ2-5; D is ambiguous. In germline, CDR1 is MDHEN, CDR2 SYDVKM. The V gene lost 4 bases and the J gene lost 2 bases, with 14 bases spanning the gap. The CDR3 totals 15 residues. Here the CDR3 DNA reads TGTGCCAGCAGTTCCCTCATTCATGGGCAAGAGACCCAGTACTTC. The encoded protein is CASSSLIHGQETQYF.

This clone has only a few counts. This sequence joins TRBV3-1 (or the pseudogene TRBV3-2) and TRBJ2-1, with D maybe TRBD2 (5 bases). The CDR3 spans 14 residues. V lost 0 bases, J lost 4 bases, and 7 bases lay in between. CDR1 is LGHDT and CDR2 is YNNKEL in the germline V gene (reference sequence). The CDR3 reads CASSQDVAYNEQFF. CDR3 DNA sequence: TGTGCCAGCAGCCAAGATGTAGCGTACAATGAGCAGTTCTTC.

The gene calls are TRBV7-3 and TRBJ2-2; no clear D gene. V dropped 1 base and J dropped 6 bases, with 12 bases sitting between them. The CDR3 covers 15 residues. Germline-derived CDR1 and CDR2 are SGHTA and FQGTGA. CDR3 loop: CASSLSDNDSGELFF. The CDR3 nucleotides read TGTGCCAGCAGCTTAAGCGACAATGACTCCGGGGAGCTGTTTTTT.

The J gene is TRBJ2-1, the V gene TRBV5-3, with a tentative D call TRBD1 (5 bases). TRBV5-3 is treated as an ORF (open reading frame) with a function not yet certain. Trimming stripped 0 bases from V and 9 bases from J, with 25 bases between. This CDR3 is built from 18 residues. The CDR3 spells CARSLGDGQGDAVLEQFF. Written as DNA, the CDR3 is TGTGCCAGAAGCTTGGGGGATGGTCAGGGCGATGCAGTGCTTGAGCAGTTCTTC.

This clone was counted between two and nine times. The chain recombines TRBV19 with TRBJ2-7; weak D call: TRBD1 (6 bases). There are 14 residues in the CDR3. Deletions cut 5 bases from V and 3 bases from J, with 14 bases between. Germline loops: CDR1 LNHDA, CDR2 SQIVND (reference sequence). The CDR3 nucleotides read TGTGCCAGTAGTCTGGCAGGGGCGAACTACGAGCAGTACTTC. It encodes CASSLAGANYEQYF.

CDR3 coding DNA: TGTGCTAGTGGTTTTGGACTAGCGAGCACAGATACGCAGTATTTT. Amino acids: CASGFGLASTDTQYF. J is TRBJ2-3 and V is TRBV12-5, with 9 bases identical to TRBD2. The V gene's germline CDR1 is LGHNT and CDR2 FRNRAP. The CDR3 is 15 residues long. V trimming: 3 bases; J trimming: 0 bases; junction bases outside the gene matches: 1.

V gene TRBV6-5 combines with J gene TRBJ2-7; D uncertain. The length of the CDR3 is 14 residues. With 6 bases removed from V and 5 bases from J, the gap between germline ends came to 17 bases. Looked up from germline, CDR1 is MNHEY and CDR2 is SVGAGI. DNA of the CDR3: TGTGCCAGCAGAATACCCGGATCCCTTAACGAGCAGTACTTC. Amino acid sequence: CASRIPGSLNEQYF.

This clone was seen more than once but under ten times. This sequence joins TRBV19 and TRBJ1-6; D gene unclear. CDR3 length: 15 residues. Trimming removed 5 bases from V and 5 bases from J, with 13 bases in between. Germline-derived CDR1 and CDR2 are LNHDA and SQIVND (reference sequence). The CDR3 DNA is TGTGCCAGTAGTCCCTCCATCGACCATAATTCACCCCTCCACTTT. The encoded protein is CASSPSIDHNSPLHF. The complete variable domain, with remaining parts taken from reference TRBV19 and TRBJ1-6, reads DGGITQSPKYLFRKEGQNVTLSCEQNLNHDAMYWYRQDPGQGLRLIYYSQIVNDFQKGDIAEGYSVSREKKESFPLTVTSAQKNPTAFYLCASSPSIDHNSPLHFGNGTRLTVT.

The chain has TRBV9 and TRBJ2-7, with TRBD2 matching 8 bases. CDR1 is SGDLS, CDR2 YYNGEE, per germline. V lost 4 bases to trimming and J lost 2 bases; unmatched junction nucleotides: 8. The CDR3 totals 15 residues. The CDR3 coding sequence is TGTGCCAGCAGCCCTCGGGAGGGGGGCCCCTACGAGCAGTACTTC. Its protein is CASSPREGGPYEQYF.

The rearrangement links TRBV6-2 or TRBV6-3 to TRBJ2-1; D possibly corresponds to TRBD2 (7 bases). Trimming took 6 bases from V and 4 from J, leaving 19 bases between them. Germline CDR1 MNHEY, CDR2 SVGEGT. The CDR3 is made up of 16 amino acids. The CDR3 region has the DNA TGTGCCAGCAGCCCCTGGGGGGGGCCACGTTACAATGAGCAGTTCTTC. Translated, it gives CASSPWGGPRYNEQFF.

The chain links TRBV7-9 to TRBJ2-7; D remains unclear. CDR1 is SEHNR and CDR2 is FQNEAQ in the germline V gene (reference sequence). This CDR3 has 13 amino acids. Trimming cost V 3 bases and J 5 bases, with 11 bases left between them. The CDR3 protein is CASSLGPQNEQYF. CDR3 DNA: TGTGCCAGCAGCTTGGGCCCGCAGAACGAGCAGTACTTC.

This clone has only a few counts. The gene calls are TRBV4-2 and TRBJ1-6, with D perhaps matching TRBD1 (6 bases). Trimming pared 1 base from V and 8 bases from J, leaving 18 bases between. CDR1 is LGHNA and CDR2 is YNFKEQ in the germline V gene. The CDR3 has 17 amino acids. CDR3 nucleotides: TGTGCCAGCAGCCAAGGGGTTCCGGGCAGGGGTTATTCACCCCTCCACTTT. Protein sequence: CASSQGVPGRGYSPLHF.

This chain connects TRBV23-1 to TRBJ2-2; D is possibly TRBD2 (5 bases). TRBV23-1 is recorded as an ORF, its role being uncertain. The CDR3 length is 16 residues. Trimming took 0 bases from V and 0 from J, leaving 8 bases between them. In nucleotides, the CDR3 is TGCGCCAGCAGTCAATCAGGAGGAACGAACACCGGGGAGCTGTTTTTT. Residues: CASSQSGGTNTGELFF.

This clone was recorded only once. The chain links TRBV7-8 to TRBJ1-4, with 7 bases that match TRBD1. Germline lookup yields CDR1 SGHVS and CDR2 FQNEAQ. V shed 2 bases and J 8 bases; nucleotides not matched to a gene: 5. The CDR3 spans 14 residues. CDR3 sequence (DNA): TGTGCCAGCAGCTTAAGGGGGCCTGGGGAAAAACTGTTTTTT. This codes for CASSLRGPGEKLFF.

The chain combines TRBV5-4 with TRBJ1-1, with 7 nucleotides matching TRBD1. Germline CDR1 and CDR2: SGHNT and YYREEE (reference sequence). J was trimmed by 2 bases and V by 4 bases; bases with no gene match: 8. This CDR3 has 15 residues. The CDR3 DNA is TGTGCCAGCAGCACCCGGACAGGACGAAACACTGAAGCTTTCTTT. Translated, it gives CASSTRTGRNTEAFF.

This clone was counted only a few times. The V call is TRBV5-1, the J call TRBJ1-1, with D maybe TRBD1 (6 bases). Trimming removed 3 bases at V and 0 bases at J, with 9 bases between. This CDR3 contains 14 residues. Germline-derived CDR1 and CDR2 are SGHRS and YFSETQ. CDR3 protein: CASSSQGMNTEAFF. The CDR3 coding sequence is TGCGCCAGCAGCTCACAGGGCATGAACACTGAAGCTTTCTTT.

This clone has only a few counts. The chain links TRBV7-2 to TRBJ1-1; the match to TRBD1 covers 10 bases. Germline CDR1 is SGHTA and CDR2 is FQGNSA. The ends lost 5 bases at V and 4 bases at J; junction bases unmatched: 4. The CDR3 is 14 amino acids. CDR3 nucleotides: TGTGCCAGCAGCATAGGACAGGGGGGCACTGAAGCTTTCTTT. Translating gives CASSIGQGGTEAFF. The full variable domain, rest sourced from reference TRBV7-2 and TRBJ1-1, is GAGVSQSPSNKVTEKGKDVELRCDPISGHTALYWYRQSLGQGLEFLIYFQGNSAPDKSGLPSDRFSAERTGGSVSTLTIQRTQQEDSAVYLCASSIGQGGTEAFFGQGTRLTVV.

The rearrangement links TRBV25-1 to TRBJ1-5; TRBD1 might be the D (5 bases). This CDR3 contains 14 residues. Trimming stripped 1 base from V and 5 bases from J, with 9 bases between. Germline V CDR1 and CDR2: MGHDK, SYGVNS. The CDR3 DNA reads as TGTGCCAGCAGTGAATTCCCGGGGGATCAGCCCCAGCATTTT. It yields the protein CASSEFPGDQPQHF.

The chain carries TRBV5-1 and TRBJ2-3, with a possible D match to TRBD2 (6 bases). Germline V gene data show CDR1 as SGHRS and CDR2 as YFSETQ. Trimming shortened V by 1 base and J by 1 base, and 13 bases separated the two germline ends. This CDR3 has 16 amino acids. In nucleotides, the CDR3 is TGCGCCAGCAGCTTGCAAGCCTCGGGGGGCACAGATACGCAGTATTTT. Its protein is CASSLQASGGTDTQYF.